The 6 T cell receptor beta chains presented below share a single source sample, sequenced in a study of stem cell transplantation in POMP-related autoinflammatory disease. Repertoires were generated with immunoSEQ multiplex PCR, while TCRdb's copy carries only in-frame clones and drops some. The table shows 30,000 or so clones, with 88% occurring only once. Sequencing used CD4+ T cells from PBMCs, obtained before stem cell transplantation. The receptors shown here come from a human donor with POMP-related autoinflammation and immune dysregulation (PRAID).

This chain uses TRBV5-5 with TRBJ2-7; D remains unclear. In germline, CDR1 is SGHKS, CDR2 YYEKEE (reference sequence). Trimming stripped 0 bases from V and 4 bases from J, with 17 bases between. The CDR3 covers 16 residues. CDR3 residues: CASSLELGAYEYEQYF. The DNA of the CDR3 is TGTGCCAGCAGCTTGGAGCTGGGCGCTTACGAATACGAGCAGTACTTC.

The rearrangement joins TRBV13 to TRBJ2-7, with TRBD2 matching over 8 bases. The trim removed 1 base at V and 2 bases at J, leaving 1 base unmatched. This CDR3 contains 14 residues. Per the germline V gene, CDR1 is PRHDT and CDR2 is FYEKMQ (reference sequence). The CDR3 loop reads CASSLAGGPYEQYF. In nucleotides, the CDR3 is TGTGCCAGCAGCTTAGCGGGGGGGCCCTACGAGCAGTACTTC.

This rearrangement joins TRBV5-1 to TRBJ1-2, with 8 bases identical to TRBD1. V shed 3 bases, J shed 5 bases, and the junction held 9 bases outside the gene matches. Germline V gene lookup returns CDR1 SGHRS and CDR2 YFSETQ. CDR3 length equals 15 residues. The CDR3 sequence is CASSSGDRGGYGYTF. In nucleotides, the CDR3 is TGCGCCAGCAGCTCCGGTGACAGGGGAGGTTATGGCTACACCTTC.

The chain joins TRBV6-5 to TRBJ2-1; possibly TRBD2 for D (6 bases). Germline CDR1 MNHEY, CDR2 SVGAGI. The CDR3 loop spans 15 amino acids. The V and J ends lost 2 bases and 8 bases respectively, with 16 bases between them. The CDR3 nucleotides are TGTGCCAGCAGTTACAAGTTCCCCAGCGGGCATGAGCAGTTCTTC. It codes for CASSYKFPSGHEQFF.

The chain joins TRBV6-1 to TRBJ1-6; D is uncertain. The CDR3 has 15 amino acids. The V end lost 1 base, the J end lost 5 bases, and 9 bases lay between the germline ends. Germline V CDR1 and CDR2: MNHNS, SASEGT. The CDR3 region has the DNA TGTGCCAGCAGTGAAGAGGGCAGCCATAATTCACCCCTCCACTTT. Residues: CASSEEGSHNSPLHF.

V is TRBV7-3 and J is TRBJ2-1; TRBD2 matches at 13 bases. Germline values: CDR1 SGHTA, CDR2 FQGTGA. The CDR3 extends over 15 amino acids. The trim removed 5 bases at V and 10 bases at J, leaving 8 bases unmatched. The CDR3 reads CASSDGLAGAEEQFF. CDR3 DNA sequence: TGTGCCAGCAGCGACGGACTAGCGGGGGCGGAGGAGCAGTTCTTC.